A selection of T cell receptor beta chains follows, all from one sample in a study of blood T cell repertoires in COVID-19. TCRdb keeps only in-frame clones here, not all; method: immunoSEQ multiplex PCR. The data hold 300,000 to 400,000 clones, with under 90% observed a single time. Sequenced sample: PBMCs or T cells enriched from blood (not recorded which). These receptors originate from a man aged 60-69 years who had recovered from COVID-19. CDR3s include the opening cysteine and the closing phenylalanine or tryptophan. Each record gives: D gene, clone size, V gene, J gene, CDR3 protein, CDR3 DNA. The D gene is left open where the match is weak. Expanded clones are given a class, and other clones once, few, many or no size at all.

d_gene: TRBD2
abundance: NA
v_gene: TRBV19
j_gene: TRBJ2-1
CDR3aa: CASRTSGRSNEQFF
CDR3nt: TGTGCCAGTAGGACTAGCGGGAGGAGCAATGAGCAGTTCTTC

d_gene: NA
abundance: once
v_gene: TRBV25-1
j_gene: TRBJ1-4
CDR3aa: CASSARWDTGHEKLFF
CDR3nt: TGTGCCAGCAGTGCCCGATGGGACACCGGACACGAAAAACTGTTTTTT

d_gene: NA
abundance: NA
v_gene: TRBV11-3
j_gene: TRBJ2-5
CDR3aa: CASSLLGSAQYF
CDR3nt: TGTGCCAGCAGCTTACTCGGTTCGGCCCAGTACTTC

d_gene: NA
abundance: NA
v_gene: TRBV4-3
j_gene: TRBJ1-6
CDR3aa: CASSQSGDISPLHF
CDR3nt: TGCGCCAGCAGCCAATCCGGGGACATCTCACCCCTCCACTTT

d_gene: NA
abundance: NA
v_gene: TRBV21-1
j_gene: TRBJ2-7
CDR3aa: CASSKTTGAYEQYF
CDR3nt: TGTGCCAGCAGCAAAACGACAGGAGCCTACGAGCAGTACTTC

d_gene: NA
abundance: once
v_gene: TRBV28
j_gene: TRBJ1-4
CDR3aa: CASSPQDSATNEKLFF
CDR3nt: TGTGCCAGCAGTCCTCAGGACAGTGCAACTAATGAAAAACTGTTTTTT

d_gene: TRBD1
abundance: NA
v_gene: TRBV11-2
j_gene: TRBJ2-7
CDR3aa: CASSLGKGQLPYEQYF
CDR3nt: TGTGCCAGCAGCTTAGGGAAGGGACAGTTACCCTACGAGCAGTACTTC

d_gene: NA
abundance: NA
v_gene: TRBV5-6
j_gene: TRBJ2-7
CDR3aa: CASSQGYRSYSYEQYF
CDR3nt: TGTGCCAGCAGCCAGGGGTACAGGTCTTACTCCTACGAGCAGTACTTC

d_gene: NA
abundance: NA
v_gene: TRBV5-1
j_gene: TRBJ2-7
CDR3aa: CASSSGTYEQYF
CDR3nt: TGCGCCAGCAGCTCGGGGACATACGAGCAGTACTTC

d_gene: TRBD2
abundance: NA
v_gene: TRBV29-1
j_gene: TRBJ2-1
CDR3aa: CSVVSGLNEQFF
CDR3nt: TGCAGCGTTGTTAGCGGGCTTAATGAGCAGTTCTTC

d_gene: TRBD2
abundance: NA
v_gene: TRBV6-4
j_gene: TRBJ2-5
CDR3aa: CASSPAAGGPQETQYF
CDR3nt: TGTGCCAGCAGCCCCGCAGCGGGAGGGCCGCAAGAGACCCAGTACTTC

d_gene: NA
abundance: NA
v_gene: TRBV28
j_gene: TRBJ1-1
CDR3aa: CASSIPLGHEAFF
CDR3nt: TGTGCCAGCAGTATCCCCCTGGGCCATGAAGCTTTCTTT

d_gene: TRBD1
abundance: NA
v_gene: TRBV10-3
j_gene: TRBJ1-6
CDR3aa: CATQQGVYNSPLHF
CDR3nt: TGTGCCACACAACAGGGGGTTTATAATTCACCCCTCCACTTT

d_gene: NA
abundance: few
v_gene: TRBV9
j_gene: TRBJ2-1
CDR3aa: CASSVGGNSYNEQFF
CDR3nt: TGTGCCAGCAGCGTAGGCGGGAACTCCTACAATGAGCAGTTCTTC

d_gene: TRBD2
abundance: NA
v_gene: TRBV5-1
j_gene: TRBJ2-5
CDR3aa: CASSPQIAGGETQYF
CDR3nt: TGCGCCAGCAGTCCCCAAATAGCGGGAGGGGAGACCCAGTACTTC

d_gene: NA
abundance: NA
v_gene: TRBV6-5
j_gene: TRBJ2-3
CDR3aa: CASSRQHSSTDTQYF
CDR3nt: TGTGCCAGCAGTCGACAGCACTCTAGCACAGATACGCAGTATTTT

d_gene: NA
abundance: NA
v_gene: TRBV5-4
j_gene: TRBJ1-6
CDR3aa: CASSFRQNNSPLHF
CDR3nt: TGTGCCAGCAGCTTCCGACAGAACAATTCACCCCTCCACTTT

d_gene: NA
abundance: NA
v_gene: TRBV7-3
j_gene: TRBJ2-1
CDR3aa: CASSPGSSYNEQFF
CDR3nt: TGTGCCAGCAGCCCCGGGAGCTCCTACAATGAGCAGTTCTTC

d_gene: NA
abundance: NA
v_gene: TRBV5-1
j_gene: TRBJ2-1
CDR3aa: CASSPGFYNEQFF
CDR3nt: TGCGCCAGCAGTCCAGGTTTCTACAATGAGCAGTTCTTC

d_gene: TRBD2
abundance: NA
v_gene: TRBV28
j_gene: TRBJ2-3
CDR3aa: CASRSHYGGRASDTQYF
CDR3nt: TGTGCCAGCAGGAGCCACTACGGCGGGAGGGCCTCGGATACGCAGTATTTT

d_gene: NA
abundance: NA
v_gene: TRBV5-5
j_gene: TRBJ2-1
CDR3aa: CASSWATRGNEQFF
CDR3nt: TGTGCCAGCAGCTGGGCCACCAGAGGGAATGAGCAGTTCTTC